This T cell receptor beta chain was found in a study of cytomegalovirus exposure and HLA in healthy donors. Worth noting for this clone: Its target is not known.

Notes on the study in general: A later examination showed that TCR association rates differed by HLA locus, with DRB1 most and HLA-C fewest. Later analysis identified a missense DCLRE1C variant that was linked to TCR beta V- and J-gene trimming.

The PCR had 60 Vbeta and 13 Jbeta primers. Repertoires were generated with immunoSEQ multiplex PCR, while TCRdb's copy carries only in-frame clones and drops some. Found here are around 120,000 clones, roughly four fifths of them singletons; the top ten hold roughly 15%. The sequence was obtained from a man aged 50-60 years in good health and CMV-seropositive. The sample consisted of PBMCs.

CDR3 bases: TGTGCCAGCAGCCACGGGGGGTATGGCTACACCTTC. Translation gives CASSHGGYGYTF. This chain connects TRBV14 to TRBJ1-2, with TRBD1 as a possible D gene (5 bases). Trimming shortened V by 3 bases and J by 5 bases, and 7 bases separated the two germline ends. In germline, CDR1 is SGHDN, CDR2 FVKESK. This CDR3 region has 12 residues. The complete variable domain, with remaining parts taken from reference TRBV14 and TRBJ1-2, reads EAGVTQFPSHSVIEKGQTVTLRCDPISGHDNLYWYRRVMGKEIKFLLHFVKESKQDESGMPNNRFLAERTGGTYSTLKVQPAELEDSGVYFCASSHGGYGYTFGSGTRLTVV.